These 22 T cell receptor beta chains share one sample of origin, sequenced in a study of shared clonotypes between healthy human individuals. TCRdb's table, derived via immunoSEQ multiplex PCR, lists solely in-frame clones and lacks some. The sample carries roughly 650,000 clones, about 97% recorded once. The sequencing sample was made of naive CD4+ T cells sorted from blood. Subset in this sample: CD45RA+ positively selected. The receptors derive from a woman between 25 and 40 years old in good health.

The chain carries TRBV5-1 and TRBJ1-5, with 10 nucleotides matching TRBD1. The ends lost 4 bases at V and 7 bases at J; junction bases unmatched: 8. Germline assignment: CDR1 SGHRS and CDR2 YFSETQ. The CDR3 is 15 residues long. The CDR3 coding sequence is TGCGCCAGCAGCCCGGGGACAGGGGTTCTACAGCCCCAGCATTTT. Protein sequence: CASSPGTGVLQPQHF. The full variable domain, completed using reference TRBV5-1 and TRBJ1-5, is KAGVTQTPRYLIKTRGQQVTLSCSPISGHRSVSWYQQTPGQGLQFLFEYFSETQRNKGNFPGRFSGRQFSNSRSEMNVSTLELGDSALYLCASSPGTGVLQPQHFGDGTRLSIL.

The rearrangement joins TRBV28 to TRBJ1-4, with D possibly matching TRBD1 (6 bases). This CDR3 region has 17 residues. Deletions cut 4 bases from V and 0 bases from J, with 15 bases between. Germline CDR1 is MDHEN and CDR2 is SYDVKM. CDR3: CASSSSGSGATNEKLFF. The CDR3 DNA sequence: TGTGCCAGCAGTTCATCCGGGTCAGGGGCAACTAATGAAAAACTGTTTTTT.

This clone was observed a few times. V is TRBV2 and J is TRBJ1-2; D is unclear. The CDR3 sequence is 12 residues long. Germline assignment: CDR1 SNHLY and CDR2 FYNNEI. The V end lost 4 bases, the J end lost 6 bases, and 9 bases lay between the germline ends. The CDR3 DNA sequence: TGTGCCAGCAGTGTTGGCCCGGATGGCTACACCTTC. This sequence encodes CASSVGPDGYTF.

V is TRBV5-1 and J is TRBJ2-5; perhaps TRBD1 as D (6 bases). Trimming stripped 4 bases from V and 5 bases from J, with 21 bases between. The V gene's germline CDR1 is SGHRS and CDR2 YFSETQ. CDR3 length: 16 amino acids. In nucleotides, the CDR3 is TGCGCCAGCAGCCGAGGGACACTACACTCGGAGGAGACCCAGTACTTC. Residues: CASSRGTLHSEETQYF.

The chain joins TRBV5-1 to TRBJ1-2; 11 bases are shared with TRBD1. V lost 8 bases and J lost 3; bases outside the gene matches: 9. This CDR3 is 15 amino acids long. CDR1 is SGHRS and CDR2 is YFSETQ in the germline V gene. CDR3 sequence (DNA): TGCGCCAGTTGGACAGGGGGCCTATCTGACTATGGCTACACCTTC. Protein: CASWTGGLSDYGYTF.

V and J are TRBV28 and TRBJ2-5; 7 bases line up with TRBD2. This CDR3 is 15 amino acids long. V gave up 6 bases and J gave up 0 bases; unmatched junction bases: 7. In germline, CDR1 is MDHEN, CDR2 SYDVKM. CDR3 region: CASSPSGPYQETQYF. For the CDR3, the DNA is TGTGCCAGCAGCCCTAGCGGTCCGTACCAAGAGACCCAGTACTTC.

This clone was recorded once. The gene calls are TRBV5-1 and TRBJ1-1; D is unresolved. CDR1 SGHRS and CDR2 YFSETQ come from the germline V gene. V was pared by 0 bases and J by 5 bases, with 11 bases between. The CDR3 is 14 residues long. CDR3 coding DNA: TGCGCCAGCAGCTTGGTTGGGGAGGGTACTGAAGCTTTCTTT. Translation: CASSLVGEGTEAFF. The full variable domain, rest sourced from reference TRBV5-1 and TRBJ1-1, is KAGVTQTPRYLIKTRGQQVTLSCSPISGHRSVSWYQQTPGQGLQFLFEYFSETQRNKGNFPGRFSGRQFSNSRSEMNVSTLELGDSALYLCASSLVGEGTEAFFGQGTRLTVV.

The J gene is TRBJ2-3, the V gene TRBV15, with 12 bases aligning to TRBD1. Trimming removed 6 bases from V and 3 bases from J; junction bases left unmatched: 7. The CDR3 has 16 residues. Germline CDR1 LNHNV, CDR2 YYDKDF (reference sequence). The CDR3 DNA reads TGTGCCACCAGTGTGGGACAGGGGGCCTTTACAGATACGCAGTATTTT. Protein sequence: CATSVGQGAFTDTQYF.

The CDR3 region is CAISGNFQETQYF. The CDR3 nucleotides are TGTGCCATTAGCGGGAACTTCCAAGAGACCCAGTACTTC. V and J are TRBV7-7 and TRBJ2-5; 8 bases align to TRBD2. Germline CDR1 and CDR2: SSHAT and FNYEAQ (reference sequence). The trim removed 10 bases at V and 1 base at J, leaving 5 bases unmatched. This CDR3 is 13 amino acids long.

This rearrangement joins TRBV2 to TRBJ1-2; D possibly corresponds to TRBD1 (5 bases). The germline V and J ends were trimmed by 11 bases and 9 bases, with 25 bases remaining between them. CDR3 length: 14 residues. Per the germline V gene, CDR1 is SNHLY and CDR2 is FYNNEI. The CDR3 loop reads CAGGEMAAWISYTF. CDR3 nucleotide sequence: TGTGCCGGGGGGGAAATGGCAGCTTGGATCAGCTACACCTTC. The variable domain in full, completed from reference TRBV2 and TRBJ1-2, reads EPEVTQTPSHQVTQMGQEVILRCVPISNHLYFYWYRQILGQKVEFLVSFYNNEISEKSEIFDDQFSVERPDGSNFTLKIRSTKLEDSAMYFCAGGEMAAWISYTFGSGTRLTVV.

The chain links TRBV6-1 to TRBJ1-5, with D perhaps TRBD1 (5 bases). The CDR3 is made up of 11 amino acids. The germline V gene has CDR1 MNHNS and CDR2 SASEGT. Trimming left V 6 bases short and J 9 bases short, with 9 bases between. CDR3 region: CASRQALPQHF. The CDR3, as DNA: TGTGCCAGCAGACAGGCCCTGCCCCAGCATTTT.

The genes are TRBV13 and TRBJ2-6; D remains unclear. This CDR3 contains 18 residues. V was pared by 5 bases and J by 0 bases, with 17 bases between. Germline V gene data show CDR1 as PRHDT and CDR2 as FYEKMQ (reference sequence). The CDR3 here is CASSHRAKSFSGANVLTF. The CDR3 region has the DNA TGTGCCAGCAGCCACCGGGCTAAGAGTTTCTCTGGGGCCAACGTCCTGACTTTC.

The V gene is TRBV5-4, the J gene TRBJ2-5; the match to TRBD1 covers 7 bases. This CDR3 spans 16 amino acids. With 3 bases clipped from V and 4 bases from J, the junction kept 12 bases outside the gene matches. The germline V gene has CDR1 SGHNT and CDR2 YYREEE (reference sequence). CDR3 region: CASSSRNRGSRETQYF. CDR3 coding DNA: TGTGCCAGCAGCTCCCGGAACAGGGGATCGCGAGAGACCCAGTACTTC. Variable domain in full (rest from reference TRBV5-4 and TRBJ2-5): ETGVTQSPTHLIKTRGQQVTLRCSSQSGHNTVSWYQQALGQGPQFIFQYYREEENGRGNFPPRFSGLQFPNYSSELNVNALELDDSALYLCASSSRNRGSRETQYFGPGTRLLVL.

The chain combines TRBV27 with TRBJ2-2; 7 bases fit TRBD1. This CDR3 has 15 amino acids. The V and J ends lost 6 bases and 2 bases, in that order; junction bases with no gene match: 6. The V gene's germline CDR1 is MNHEY and CDR2 SMNVEV (reference sequence). Here the CDR3 DNA reads TGTGCCAGCAGACCGGGACAGATTAACACCGGGGAGCTGTTTTTT. It specifies CASRPGQINTGELFF.

Of note for this clone: Within the sample, other DNA sequences also encode this same CDR3. The CDR3 region is CASSVGPNTEAFF. The CDR3 nucleotides read TGTGCCAGCAGCGTGGGGCCGAACACTGAAGCTTTCTTT. The chain combines TRBV9 with TRBJ1-1; tentative D call: TRBD1 (5 bases). The CDR3 totals 13 residues. The V gene lost 2 bases and the J gene lost 1 base, with 6 bases spanning the gap. The germline gives CDR1 SGDLS, CDR2 YYNGEE.

Of note for this clone: Other DNA sequences within the sample encode an identical CDR3. The chain recombines TRBV28 with TRBJ1-4; TRBD1 matches at 7 bases. The V and J ends lost 4 bases and 5 bases, in that order; junction bases with no gene match: 4. The germline V gene encodes CDR1 MDHEN and CDR2 SYDVKM. The CDR3 sequence is 14 residues long. CDR3 nucleotide sequence: TGTGCCAGCAGTTCCGGGACAGTAAATGAAAAACTGTTTTTT. It encodes CASSSGTVNEKLFF. Variable domain in full (rest from reference TRBV28 and TRBJ1-4): DVKVTQSSRYLVKRTGEKVFLECVQDMDHENMFWYRQDPGLGLRLIYFSYDVKMKEKGDIPEGYSVSREKKERFSLILESASTNQTSMYLCASSSGTVNEKLFFGSGTQLSVL.

This clone appeared a single time. The V gene is TRBV7-9, the J gene TRBJ1-2; D is unclear. This CDR3 has 15 amino acids. Germline CDR1 SEHNR, CDR2 FQNEAQ (reference sequence). With 1 base removed from V and 7 bases from J, the gap between germline ends came to 16 bases. The CDR3 loop reads CASSLERSGKLGYTF. CDR3 in DNA: TGTGCCAGCAGCTTAGAGAGGTCAGGAAAGCTTGGCTACACCTTC.

This chain uses TRBV7-9 with TRBJ2-1; 13 nucleotides line up with TRBD2. V dropped 6 bases and J dropped 8; count of bases not matched to a gene: 13. The CDR3 extends over 17 amino acids. Germline CDR1 and CDR2: SEHNR and FQNEAQ (reference sequence). The chain's CDR3 is CASRPRTSGSRIDEQFF. CDR3 nucleotides: TGTGCCAGCAGACCCCGGACTAGCGGGAGCCGTATAGATGAGCAGTTCTTC.

The chain joins TRBV10-3 to TRBJ1-6; the match to TRBD1 covers 7 bases. V shed 8 bases, J shed 5 bases, and the junction held 3 bases outside the gene matches. This CDR3 has 13 amino acids. From germline, CDR1 is ENHRY and CDR2 SYGVKD. As DNA, the CDR3 is TGTGCCATCCGGGACAGTAATAATTCACCCCTCCACTTT. Its protein is CAIRDSNNSPLHF.

The V gene is TRBV6-5, the J gene TRBJ1-2, with TRBD1 matching 9 bases. This CDR3 spans 15 amino acids. Germline trimming cut 2 bases from V and 6 bases from J; bases unmatched to any gene: 7. Germline assignment: CDR1 MNHEY and CDR2 SVGAGI. DNA for the CDR3: TGTGCCAGCAGTTACCACAGGGGGCGGAGGGATGGCTACACCTTC. Its translation is CASSYHRGRRDGYTF.

The chain combines TRBV5-1 with TRBJ1-6; 7 nucleotides agree with TRBD1. Germline lookup yields CDR1 SGHRS and CDR2 YFSETQ. V was clipped by 4 bases and J by 6 bases; unmatched bases: 10. The CDR3 runs 16 residues. The CDR3 coding sequence is TGCGCCAGCAGCGGGGAACCAGGGGGTGGTAATTCACCCCTCCACTTT. Its protein product is CASSGEPGGGNSPLHF. The variable domain in full, completed from reference TRBV5-1 and TRBJ1-6, reads KAGVTQTPRYLIKTRGQQVTLSCSPISGHRSVSWYQQTPGQGLQFLFEYFSETQRNKGNFPGRFSGRQFSNSRSEMNVSTLELGDSALYLCASSGEPGGGNSPLHFGNGTRLTVT.

The J gene is TRBJ2-1, the V gene TRBV7-3; no firm D call. This CDR3 has 15 amino acids. V dropped 4 bases and J dropped 2 bases, with 12 bases sitting between them. Per the germline V gene, CDR1 is SGHTA and CDR2 is FQGTGA. The CDR3 DNA reads TGTGCCAGCAGCTCCCCCAACGGAGCCTACAATGAGCAGTTCTTC. It encodes CASSSPNGAYNEQFF.